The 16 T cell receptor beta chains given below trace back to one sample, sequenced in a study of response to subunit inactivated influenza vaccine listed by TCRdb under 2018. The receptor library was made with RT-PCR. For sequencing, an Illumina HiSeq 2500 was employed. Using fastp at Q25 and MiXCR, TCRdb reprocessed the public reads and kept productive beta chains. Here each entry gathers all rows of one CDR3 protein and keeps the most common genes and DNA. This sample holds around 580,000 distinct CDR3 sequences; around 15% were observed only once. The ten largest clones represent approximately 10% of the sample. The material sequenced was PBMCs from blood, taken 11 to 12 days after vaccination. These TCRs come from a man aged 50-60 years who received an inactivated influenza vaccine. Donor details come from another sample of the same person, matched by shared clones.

Here the CDR3 reads CASSQTQGSYNEQFF. The CDR3 nucleotides read TGCGCCAGCAGCCAAACGCAGGGCTCCTACAATGAGCAGTTCTTC. This chain uses TRBV4-3 with TRBJ2-1, with D possibly being TRBD1 (5 bases). V lost 2 bases to trimming and J lost 0 bases, with 8 bases between them. The germline gives CDR1 LGHNA, CDR2 YSLEER. The CDR3 has 15 residues.

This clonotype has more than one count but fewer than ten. CDR3 sequence (DNA): TGTGCCAGCAGTCCGGGACTCCCAAAGGTCGGGGAGCTGTTTTTT. This codes for CASSPGLPKVGELFF. This sequence joins TRBV12-3 or TRBV12-4 and TRBJ2-2; D is perhaps TRBD2 (6 bases). This CDR3 spans 15 amino acids. Trimming left V 5 bases short and J 7 bases short, with 17 bases between.

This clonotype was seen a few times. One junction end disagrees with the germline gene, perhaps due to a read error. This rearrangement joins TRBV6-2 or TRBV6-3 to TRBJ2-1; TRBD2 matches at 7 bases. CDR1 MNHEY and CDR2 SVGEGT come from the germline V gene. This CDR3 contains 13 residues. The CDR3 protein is CASSDNPSGPWIF. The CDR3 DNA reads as TGTGCCAGCAGTGACAACCCTAGCGGTCCTTGGATCTTC.

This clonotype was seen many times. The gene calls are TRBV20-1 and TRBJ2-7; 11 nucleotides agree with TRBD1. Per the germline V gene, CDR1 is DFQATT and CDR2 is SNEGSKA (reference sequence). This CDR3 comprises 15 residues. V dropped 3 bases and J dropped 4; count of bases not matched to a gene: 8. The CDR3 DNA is TGCAGTGCTAGGGGCCCCGGGACAGGGGGATACGAGCAGTACTTC. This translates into CSARGPGTGGYEQYF.

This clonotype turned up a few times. DNA of the CDR3: TGTGCCAGCAGTTTACCCCGGACAGGAGGAGAGAACTATGGCTACACCTTC. Residues: CASSLPRTGGENYGYTF. This chain joins TRBV28 and TRBJ1-2; 7 nucleotides align to TRBD1. Germline CDR1 reads MDHEN; CDR2 reads SYDVKM. The CDR3 totals 17 residues. V shed 2 bases and J 2 bases; nucleotides not matched to a gene: 11.

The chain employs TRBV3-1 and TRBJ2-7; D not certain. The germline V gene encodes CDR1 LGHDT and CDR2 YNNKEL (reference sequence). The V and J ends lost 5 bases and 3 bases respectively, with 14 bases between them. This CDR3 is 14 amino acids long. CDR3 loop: CASSETYRFYEQYF. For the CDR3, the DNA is TGTGCCAGCAGCGAGACCTACCGATTCTACGAGCAGTACTTC.

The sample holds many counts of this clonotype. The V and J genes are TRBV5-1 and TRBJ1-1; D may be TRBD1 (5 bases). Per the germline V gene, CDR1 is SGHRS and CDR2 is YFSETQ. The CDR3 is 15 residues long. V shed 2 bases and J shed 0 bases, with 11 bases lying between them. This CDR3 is CASSFGGGVNTEAFF. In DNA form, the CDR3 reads TGCGCCAGCAGCTTCGGGGGAGGTGTGAACACTGAAGCTTTCTTT.

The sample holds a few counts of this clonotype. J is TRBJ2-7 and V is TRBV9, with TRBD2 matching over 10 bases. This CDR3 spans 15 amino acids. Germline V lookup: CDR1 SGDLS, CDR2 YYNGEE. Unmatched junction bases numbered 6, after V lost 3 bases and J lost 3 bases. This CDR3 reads CASSETGTSDYEQYF. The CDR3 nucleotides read TGTGCCAGCAGCGAAACCGGGACTAGCGACTACGAGCAGTACTTC.

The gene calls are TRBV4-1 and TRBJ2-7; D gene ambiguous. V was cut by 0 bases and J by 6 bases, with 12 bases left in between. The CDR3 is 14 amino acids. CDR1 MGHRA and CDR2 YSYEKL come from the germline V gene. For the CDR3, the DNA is TGCGCCAGCAGCCAAGATGTTTACGGGCGCGAGCAGTACTTC. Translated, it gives CASSQDVYGREQYF.

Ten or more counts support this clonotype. CDR3 sequence reads: CAISESRWNEQFF. The CDR3 nucleotides read TGTGCCATCAGTGAGTCTAGGTGGAATGAGCAGTTCTTC. The genes are TRBV10-3 and TRBJ2-1, with D uncertain. This CDR3 has 13 amino acids. The V gene's germline CDR1 is ENHRY and CDR2 SYGVKD. The V and J ends lost 0 bases and 7 bases respectively, with 7 bases between them.

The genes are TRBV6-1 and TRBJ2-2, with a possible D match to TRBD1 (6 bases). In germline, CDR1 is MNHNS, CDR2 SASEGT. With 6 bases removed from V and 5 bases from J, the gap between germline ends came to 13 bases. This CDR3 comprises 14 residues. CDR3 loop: CASSRGQWTGELFF. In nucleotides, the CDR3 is TGTGCCAGCAGCCGCGGACAGTGGACCGGGGAGCTGTTTTTT.

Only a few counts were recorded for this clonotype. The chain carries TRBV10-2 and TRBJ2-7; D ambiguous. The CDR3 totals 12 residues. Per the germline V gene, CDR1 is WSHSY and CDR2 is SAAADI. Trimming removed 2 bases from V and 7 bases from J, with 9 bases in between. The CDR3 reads CASSERRREQYF. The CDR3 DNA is TGCGCCAGCAGTGAGCGTCGAAGGGAGCAGTACTTC.

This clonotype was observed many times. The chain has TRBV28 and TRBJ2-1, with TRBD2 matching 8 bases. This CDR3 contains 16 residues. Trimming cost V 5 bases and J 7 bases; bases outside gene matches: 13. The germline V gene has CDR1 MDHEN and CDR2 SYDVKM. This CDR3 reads CASSTPAGDLGNEQFF. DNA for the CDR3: TGTGCCAGCAGTACGCCAGCGGGAGATCTCGGGAATGAGCAGTTCTTC. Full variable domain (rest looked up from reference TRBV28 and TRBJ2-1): DVKVTQSSRYLVKRTGEKVFLECVQDMDHENMFWYRQDPGLGLRLIYFSYDVKMKEKGDIPEGYSVSREKKERFSLILESASTNQTSMYLCASSTPAGDLGNEQFFGPGTRLTVL.

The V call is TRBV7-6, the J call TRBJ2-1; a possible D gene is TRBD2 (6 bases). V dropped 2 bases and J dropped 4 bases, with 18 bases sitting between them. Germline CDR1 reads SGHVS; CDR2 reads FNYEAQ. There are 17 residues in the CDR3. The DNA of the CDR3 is TGTGCCAGCAGCTTAAACAACCCAGGGACTCCATACAATGAGCAGTTCTTC. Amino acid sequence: CASSLNNPGTPYNEQFF.

CDR3 residues: CASRAPGQRRGETQYF. CDR3 in DNA: TGTGCCAGCAGGGCTCCGGGACAGAGAAGGGGAGAGACCCAGTACTTC. J is TRBJ2-5 and V is TRBV11-2, with 7 bases aligning to TRBD1. The V gene's germline CDR1 is SGHAT and CDR2 FQNNGV. Trimming at V came to 6 bases and at J to 4 bases, leaving 14 bases not matched to a gene. This CDR3 contains 16 residues.

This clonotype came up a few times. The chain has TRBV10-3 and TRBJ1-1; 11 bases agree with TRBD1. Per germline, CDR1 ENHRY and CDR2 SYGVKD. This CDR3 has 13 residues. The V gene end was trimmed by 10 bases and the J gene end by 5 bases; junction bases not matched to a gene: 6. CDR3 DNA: TGTGCCACCTCGGACAGGGGGCTGACTGAAGCTTTCTTT. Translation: CATSDRGLTEAFF.